This entry is about one T cell receptor (beta chain). The antigen it binds to is not known. Base qualities are not provided; no much larger clone lies one nucleotide away. Participants in the prospective study were enrolled through a virtual design, were aged 18 to 89 years, and lived in roughly 25 United States geographic areas. In the prospective study, participants were assigned to cohorts based on the clinical history participants reported in a screening survey and a study questionnaire. In the prospective study, whole blood, serum and a nasopharyngeal or oropharyngeal swab were collected from each participant by mobile phlebotomists. Prospective study participants could optionally give additional blood draws and questionnaires over a roughly two-month period. Blood samples from the prospective study were shipped frozen or at room temperature prior to DNA extraction. TCRbeta CDR3 regions were amplified from genomic DNA by means of the immunoSEQ Assay, a bias-controlled multiplex PCR. The published analysis was carried out like this. The number of nucleated cells in each sample was estimated from the amplification of reference gene primers within the assay. To quantify the absolute abundance of each unique TCRbeta CDR3 rearrangement, sequence reads were collapsed and filtered. For each sample, productive Simpson clonality was calculated as the square root of Simpson's diversity index over productive rearrangements. TCRdb retrieved this table from immuneACCESS and kept in-frame rearrangements only. Not all clones are present; in checked studies, unresolved V genes account for under half, and no reason is known for the remainder. V and J calls and clone size follow that table, whereas D and trimming were derived from the DNA. The sample has 200,000 to 250,000 clones on record, about 80% of them singletons. 1.3% of the sample goes to the ten largest clones.

The data originate from a study of blood T cell repertoires in COVID-19 (dated by TCRdb to 2020 to 2022). Study-level background: Samples covering the acute and convalescent phases of COVID-19 were provided by collaborators in the United States, Italy and Spain. The prospective study material was composed of cDNA or gDNA derived from T cells, B-cell-depleted T cells, or PBMCs. Deeply sampled blood TCRbeta repertoires from subjects exposed to, actively infected with, or recovered from COVID-19 were included in the dataset. The repertoires were released in a freely available public database intended as a resource for research on the immune response to SARS-CoV-2. Samples came from the ongoing ImmuneRACE study (first 160 participants) plus 1,254 subjects from 6 global collaborators. The sample metadata nearly always contained a de-identified subject ID, COVID-19 status, age in years and sex. Where available, HLA class I and class II types were obtained from metadata supplied by the sample provider rather than from assay-based typing. Here is what the overall study found, with its caveats: Clinical and demographic metadata were provided uncurated, with the amount varying by source and participant.

Here V drops 3 bases and J drops 6 bases, and the junction holds 7 bases not matched to any gene. The germline V gene encodes CDR1 DFQATT and CDR2 SNEGSKA (reference sequence). CDR3 length: 13 amino acids, cysteine to phenylalanine. Solely the CDR3 DNA is kept, with 39 bases framed from the first base. Material: PBMCs or T cells enriched from blood (not recorded which). The clonotype was recovered from a middle-aged woman with acute COVID-19. Recombination linked TRBV20-1 to TRBJ1-1; 7 bases in between match TRBD1. The DNA sequence follows: TGCAGTGCTAGTAGAGGGGGCGACGCTGAAGCTTTCTTT. It translates to CSASRGGDAEAFF.